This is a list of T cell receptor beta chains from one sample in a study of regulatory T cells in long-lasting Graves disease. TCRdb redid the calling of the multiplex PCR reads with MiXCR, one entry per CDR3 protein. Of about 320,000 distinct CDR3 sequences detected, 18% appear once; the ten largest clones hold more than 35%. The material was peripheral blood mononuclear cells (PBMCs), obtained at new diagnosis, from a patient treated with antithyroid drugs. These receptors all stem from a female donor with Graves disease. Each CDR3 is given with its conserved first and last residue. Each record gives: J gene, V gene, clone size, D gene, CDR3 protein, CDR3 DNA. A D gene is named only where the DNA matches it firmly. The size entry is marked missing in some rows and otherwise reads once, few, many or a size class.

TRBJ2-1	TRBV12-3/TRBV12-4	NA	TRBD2	CASSWGGTSGPEQFF	TGTGCCAGCAGTTGGGGGGGGACTAGCGGACCTGAGCAGTTCTTC
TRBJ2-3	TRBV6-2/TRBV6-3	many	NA	CASSEGRTDTQYF	TGTGCCAGCAGCGAGGGGCGCACAGATACGCAGTATTTT
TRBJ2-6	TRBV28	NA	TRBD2	CASSRGGQGFLLANVLTF	TGTGCCAGCAGTCGGGGGGGGCAGGGTTTCCTTTTGGCCAACGTCCTGACTTTC
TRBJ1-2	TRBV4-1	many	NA	CASSQAILLPADYTF	TGCGCCAGCAGCCAAGCGATCTTACTCCCGGCTGACTACACCTTC
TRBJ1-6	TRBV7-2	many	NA	CASSLSLDNSPLHF	TGTGCCAGCAGCTTATCACTCGATAATTCACCCCTCCACTTT
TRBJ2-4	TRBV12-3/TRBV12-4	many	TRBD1	CASCTRTGGNIQYF	TGTGCCAGCTGTACCCGGACAGGGGGTAACATTCAGTACTTC
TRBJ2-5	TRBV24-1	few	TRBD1	CATSDSRGRETQYF	TGTGCCACCAGTGATTCCAGGGGGCGAGAGACCCAGTACTTC
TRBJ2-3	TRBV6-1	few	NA	CASSLGGPITDTQYF	TGTGCCAGCAGTCTTGGGGGTCCTATCACAGATACGCAGTATTTT
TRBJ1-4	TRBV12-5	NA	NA	CASGFINPYIATNEKLFF	TGTGCTAGTGGTTTTATAAATCCTTACATAGCAACTAATGAAAAACTGTTTTTT
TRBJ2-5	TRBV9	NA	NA	CASSGIGAGETQYF	TGTGCCAGCAGCGGAATAGGGGCGGGGGAGACCCAGTACTTC
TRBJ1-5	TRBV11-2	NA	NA	CASSLSVEQPQHF	TGTGCCAGCAGCTTATCTGTAGAGCAGCCCCAGCATTTT
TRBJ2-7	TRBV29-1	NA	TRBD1	CSVVRGLESSYEQYF	TGCAGCGTTGTCAGGGGGCTAGAGAGCTCCTACGAGCAGTACTTC
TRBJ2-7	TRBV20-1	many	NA	CSASYRDYEQYF	TGCAGTGCTAGTTACAGAGACTACGAGCAGTACTTC
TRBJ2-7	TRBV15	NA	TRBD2	CATSKAGGSYKQYF	TGTGCCACCAGCAAGGCGGGAGGGTCCTACAAGCAGTACTTC
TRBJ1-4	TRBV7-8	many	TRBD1	CASSVRTGNEKLFF	TGTGCCAGCAGCGTCAGGACAGGGAATGAAAAACTGTTTTTT